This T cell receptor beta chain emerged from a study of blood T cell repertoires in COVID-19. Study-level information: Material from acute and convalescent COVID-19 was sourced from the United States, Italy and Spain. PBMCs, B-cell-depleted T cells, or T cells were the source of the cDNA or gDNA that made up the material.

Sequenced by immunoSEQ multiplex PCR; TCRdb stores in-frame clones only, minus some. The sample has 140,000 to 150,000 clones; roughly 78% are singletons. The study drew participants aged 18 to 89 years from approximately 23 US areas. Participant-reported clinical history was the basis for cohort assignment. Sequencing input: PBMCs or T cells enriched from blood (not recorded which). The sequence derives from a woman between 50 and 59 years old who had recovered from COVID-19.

In nucleotides, the CDR3 is TGTGCCAGCAGCCATGACAGTCCCACTGAAGCTTTCTTT. This translates into CASSHDSPTEAFF. V is TRBV7-9 and J is TRBJ1-1; a possible D gene is TRBD1 (5 bases). V was shortened by 5 bases and J by 4 bases, with 11 bases between the two germline ends. Germline CDR1 SEHNR, CDR2 FQNEAQ (reference sequence). The CDR3 sequence is 13 residues long.